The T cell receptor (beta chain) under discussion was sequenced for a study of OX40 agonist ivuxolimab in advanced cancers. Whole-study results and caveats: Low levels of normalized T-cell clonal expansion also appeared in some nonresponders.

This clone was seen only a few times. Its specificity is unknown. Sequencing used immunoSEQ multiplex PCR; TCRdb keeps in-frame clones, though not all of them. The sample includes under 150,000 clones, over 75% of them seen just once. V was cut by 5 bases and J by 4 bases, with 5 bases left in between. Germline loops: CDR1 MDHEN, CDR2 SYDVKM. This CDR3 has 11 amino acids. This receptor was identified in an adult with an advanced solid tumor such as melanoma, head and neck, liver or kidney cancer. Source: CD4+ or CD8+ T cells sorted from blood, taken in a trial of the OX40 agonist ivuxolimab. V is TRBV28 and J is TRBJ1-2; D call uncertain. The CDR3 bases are TGTGCCAGCAGTGTGGGCTATGGCTACACCTTC. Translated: CASSVGYGYTF.